This TCR beta chain is from a study of blood T cells in healthy people across ages. Points from the study as a whole: Long-lived donors carried more naive CD4+ cells and greater diversity than aged donors.

Every sample gave at least 5 micrograms of total RNA when it was extracted. Germline loops: CDR1 SGHVS, CDR2 FQNEAQ. The CDR3 consists of 15 residues. The ends were cut back, 5 bases at V and 8 bases at J, with 19 bases in the middle. Combining a sample-barcoded 5' primer with a J-beta primer mix, a second PCR ran for roughly 7 to 12 cycles. The study obtained at least 2.5 million CDR3-containing paired-end reads from every sample. MiXCR, run by TCRdb on the 5' RACE reads, gives a single entry per CDR3 protein. The sample contains 800,000 to 900,000 distinct CDR3 sequences, roughly 60% of which appear only once. As concerns this clonotype: The target antigen is unknown.

This receptor was taken from a man younger than 45 in good health. Specimen: blood. The gene calls are TRBV7-8 and TRBJ2-1; unclear D gene. The CDR3 nucleotides are TGTGCCAGCAGCCTACTCCTGGGCAGCCTCCATGAGCAGTTCTTC. Encoded protein: CASSLLLGSLHEQFF.